The 5 T cell receptor beta chains presented below share a single source sample, sequenced in a study of T-cell reconstitution after alpha-beta-depleted transplantation in children. Unique molecular identifiers were used in preparing the TCRbeta library. MiXCR, run by TCRdb on the PCR reads, gives a single entry per CDR3 protein. The repertoire consists of about 220,000 distinct CDR3 sequences, with over 15% occurring once and the leading ten covering around 45%. The specimen comprised PBMCs, mostly from graft donor cells, sampled 360 days after TCRalphabeta/CD19-depleted stem cell transplant. The receptors stem from a male patient under 10 years old who had a stem cell transplant for acute lymphoblastic leukemia, so the T cells may come from the graft donor.

DNA for the CDR3: TGCAGTGCTAGGGAAGACAGGGAGTCACCCCTCCACTTT. This translates into CSAREDRESPLHF. This chain uses TRBV20-1 with TRBJ1-6; TRBD1 matches at 7 bases. CDR1 DFQATT and CDR2 SNEGSKA come from the germline V gene (reference sequence). The CDR3 covers 13 residues. Germline trimming cut 3 bases from V and 10 bases from J; bases unmatched to any gene: 6.

A few counts support this clonotype. The DNA of the CDR3 is TGCAGTGCTAGACAGGGAGTCTTCTCTGGGGCCAACGTCCTGACTTTC. This sequence encodes CSARQGVFSGANVLTF. The chain uses TRBV20-1 and TRBJ2-6; D tentatively fits TRBD1 or TRBD2 (5 bases each). V was shortened by 2 bases and J by 0 bases, with 11 bases between the two germline ends. From germline, CDR1 is DFQATT and CDR2 SNEGSKA (reference sequence). The CDR3 runs to 16 residues.

The rearrangement joins TRBV30 to TRBJ2-6; D may be TRBD1 or TRBD2 (5 bases each). The germline CDR1 and CDR2 sequences are GTSNPN and SVGIG (reference sequence). The CDR3 is 15 residues long. Trimming pared 4 bases from V and 4 bases from J, leaving 14 bases between. This CDR3 is CAWTEGTYGANVLTF. The CDR3 bases are TGTGCCTGGACCGAAGGGACGTACGGGGCCAACGTCCTGACTTTC.

This sequence joins TRBV11-1 and TRBJ2-1; D might be TRBD1 or TRBD2, each matching 5 bases. The CDR3 extends over 16 amino acids. The V end lost 1 base, the J end lost 0 bases, and 10 bases lay between the germline ends. CDR1 and CDR2 (germline): SGHAT, FQDESV (reference sequence). The CDR3 spells CASSLEEGSSYNEQFF. For the CDR3, the DNA is TGTGCCAGCAGCTTAGAAGAGGGGAGCTCCTACAATGAGCAGTTCTTC.

This chain uses TRBV12-3 or TRBV12-4 with TRBJ1-2; 9 bases fit TRBD1. The V gene end was trimmed by 7 bases and the J gene end by 8 bases; junction bases not matched to a gene: 8. The CDR3 spans 13 residues. In DNA, the CDR3 is TGTGCCAGCATAGGGAGGACAGGGGAAGGCTACACCTTC. It encodes CASIGRTGEGYTF.